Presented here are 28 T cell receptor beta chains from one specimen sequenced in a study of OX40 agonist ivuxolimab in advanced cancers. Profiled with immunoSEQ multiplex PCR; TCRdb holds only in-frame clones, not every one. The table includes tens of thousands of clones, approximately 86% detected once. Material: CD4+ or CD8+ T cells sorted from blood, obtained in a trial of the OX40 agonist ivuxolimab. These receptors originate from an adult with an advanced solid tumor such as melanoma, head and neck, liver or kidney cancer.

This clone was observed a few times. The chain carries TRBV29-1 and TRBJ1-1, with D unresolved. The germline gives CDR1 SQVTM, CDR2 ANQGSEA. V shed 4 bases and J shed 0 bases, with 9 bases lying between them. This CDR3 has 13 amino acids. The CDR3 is CSVVGRLNTEAFF. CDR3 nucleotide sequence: TGCAGCGTTGTCGGACGGTTGAACACTGAAGCTTTCTTT.

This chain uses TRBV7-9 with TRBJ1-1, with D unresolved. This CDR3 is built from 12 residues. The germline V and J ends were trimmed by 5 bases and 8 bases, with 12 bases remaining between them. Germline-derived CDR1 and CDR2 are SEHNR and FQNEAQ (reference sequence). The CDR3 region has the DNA TGTGCCAGCAGCCCCTCCACGACCGAAGCTTTCTTT. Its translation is CASSPSTTEAFF.

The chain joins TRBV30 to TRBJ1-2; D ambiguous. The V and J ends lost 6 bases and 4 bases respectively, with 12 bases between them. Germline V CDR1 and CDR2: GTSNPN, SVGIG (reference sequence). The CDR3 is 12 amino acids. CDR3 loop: CACRPDVYGYTF. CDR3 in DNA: TGTGCCTGTAGGCCGGACGTCTATGGCTACACCTTC.

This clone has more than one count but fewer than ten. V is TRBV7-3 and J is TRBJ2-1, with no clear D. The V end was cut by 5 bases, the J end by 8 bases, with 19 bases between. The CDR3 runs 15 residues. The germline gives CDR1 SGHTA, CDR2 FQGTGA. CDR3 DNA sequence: TGTGCCAGCAGCCTAGACCCAGACCCAGTGGATGAGCAGTTCTTC. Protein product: CASSLDPDPVDEQFF.

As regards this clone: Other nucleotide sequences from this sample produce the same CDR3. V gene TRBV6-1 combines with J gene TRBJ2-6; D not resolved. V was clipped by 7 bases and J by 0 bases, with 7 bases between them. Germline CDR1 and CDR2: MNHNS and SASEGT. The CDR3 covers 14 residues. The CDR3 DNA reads TGTGCCAGCAAGGTTGGCTCTGGGGCCAACGTCCTGACTTTC. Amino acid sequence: CASKVGSGANVLTF.

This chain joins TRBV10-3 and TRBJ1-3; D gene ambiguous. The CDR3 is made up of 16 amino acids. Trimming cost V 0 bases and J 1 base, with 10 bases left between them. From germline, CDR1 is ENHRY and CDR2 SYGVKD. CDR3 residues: CAISESEGWSGNTIYF. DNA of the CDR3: TGTGCCATCAGTGAGTCGGAAGGTTGGTCTGGAAACACCATATATTTT.

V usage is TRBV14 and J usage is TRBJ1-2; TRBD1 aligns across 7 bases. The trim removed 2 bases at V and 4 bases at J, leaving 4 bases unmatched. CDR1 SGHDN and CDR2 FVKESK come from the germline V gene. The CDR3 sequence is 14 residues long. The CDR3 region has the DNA TGTGCCAGCAGCCAATTCAGGACAGGCTATGGCTACACCTTC. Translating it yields CASSQFRTGYGYTF.

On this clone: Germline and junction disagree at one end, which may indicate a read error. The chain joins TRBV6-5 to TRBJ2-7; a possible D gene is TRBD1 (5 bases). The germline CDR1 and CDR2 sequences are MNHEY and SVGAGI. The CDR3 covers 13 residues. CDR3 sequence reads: CASSYPEARGSVF. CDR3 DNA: TGTGCCAGCAGTTACCCTGAGGCTAGGGGTTCCGTCTTC.

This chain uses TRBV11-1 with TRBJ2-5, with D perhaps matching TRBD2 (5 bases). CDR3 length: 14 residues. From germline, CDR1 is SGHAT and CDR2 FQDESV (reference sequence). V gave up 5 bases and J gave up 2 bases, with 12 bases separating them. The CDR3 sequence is CASSPRGKQETQYF. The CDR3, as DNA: TGTGCCAGCAGCCCCCGGGGTAAACAAGAGACCCAGTACTTC. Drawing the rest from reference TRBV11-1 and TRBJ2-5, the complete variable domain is EAEVAQSPRYKITEKSQAVAFWCDPISGHATLYWYRQILGQGPELLVQFQDESVVDDSQLPKDRFSAERLKGVDSTLKIQPAELGDSAMYLCASSPRGKQETQYFGPGTRLLVL.

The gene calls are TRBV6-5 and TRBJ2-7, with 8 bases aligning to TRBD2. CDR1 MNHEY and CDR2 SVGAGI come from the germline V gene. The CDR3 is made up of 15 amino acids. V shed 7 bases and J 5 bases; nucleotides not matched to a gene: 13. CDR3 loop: CASIVNLRGVHEQYF. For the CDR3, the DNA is TGTGCCAGCATCGTCAACTTGCGGGGGGTCCACGAGCAGTACTTC.

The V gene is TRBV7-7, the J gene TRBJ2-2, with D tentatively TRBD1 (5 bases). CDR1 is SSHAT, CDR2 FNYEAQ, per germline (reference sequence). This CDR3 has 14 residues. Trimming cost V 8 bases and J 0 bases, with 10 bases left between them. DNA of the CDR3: TGTGCCAGCTCAGTGGGGCCGAACACCGGGGAGCTGTTTTTT. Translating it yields CASSVGPNTGELFF.

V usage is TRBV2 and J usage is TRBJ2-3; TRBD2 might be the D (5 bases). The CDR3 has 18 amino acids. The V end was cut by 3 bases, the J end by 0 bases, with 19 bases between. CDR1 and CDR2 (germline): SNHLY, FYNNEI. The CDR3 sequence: CASSDLLTRGPSTDTQYF. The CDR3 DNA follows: TGTGCCAGCAGTGACCTCCTTACTCGCGGGCCTAGCACAGATACGCAGTATTTT.

The CDR3 coding sequence is TGTGCCAGCAGCATTCCGGGACTAGCGGTCTACGAGCAGTACTTC. The encoded protein is CASSIPGLAVYEQYF. The chain has TRBV7-2 and TRBJ2-7; TRBD2 matches 11 bases. The CDR3 covers 15 residues. CDR1 SGHTA and CDR2 FQGNSA come from the germline V gene. J gave up 3 bases and V 5 bases, and 6 bases lay outside the gene matches.

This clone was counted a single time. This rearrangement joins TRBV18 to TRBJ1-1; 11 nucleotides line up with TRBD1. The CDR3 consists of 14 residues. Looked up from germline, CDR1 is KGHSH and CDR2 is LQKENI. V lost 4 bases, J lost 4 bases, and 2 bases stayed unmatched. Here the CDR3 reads CASSLGQGATEAFF. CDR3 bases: TGTGCCAGCTCACTTGGACAGGGGGCCACTGAAGCTTTCTTT.

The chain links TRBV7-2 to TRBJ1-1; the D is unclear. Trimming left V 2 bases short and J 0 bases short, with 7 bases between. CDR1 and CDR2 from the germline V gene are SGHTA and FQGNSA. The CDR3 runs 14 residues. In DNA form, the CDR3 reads TGTGCCAGCAGCTTATACATCATGAACACTGAAGCTTTCTTT. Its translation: CASSLYIMNTEAFF. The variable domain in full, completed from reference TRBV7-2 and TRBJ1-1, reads GAGVSQSPSNKVTEKGKDVELRCDPISGHTALYWYRQSLGQGLEFLIYFQGNSAPDKSGLPSDRFSAERTGGSVSTLTIQRTQQEDSAVYLCASSLYIMNTEAFFGQGTRLTVV.

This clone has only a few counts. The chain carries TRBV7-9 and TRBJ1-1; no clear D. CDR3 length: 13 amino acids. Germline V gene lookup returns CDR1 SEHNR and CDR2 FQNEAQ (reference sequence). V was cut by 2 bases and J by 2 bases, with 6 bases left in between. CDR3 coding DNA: TGTGCCAGCAGCTTACTGGAAAACACTGAAGCTTTCTTT. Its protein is CASSLLENTEAFF.

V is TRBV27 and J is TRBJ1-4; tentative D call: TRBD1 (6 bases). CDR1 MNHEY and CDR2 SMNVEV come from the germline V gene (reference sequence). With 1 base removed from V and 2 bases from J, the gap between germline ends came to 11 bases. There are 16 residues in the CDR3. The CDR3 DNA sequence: TGTGCCAGCAGTTTATTGGGGGGGGCTACTAATGAAAAACTGTTTTTT. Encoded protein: CASSLLGGATNEKLFF.

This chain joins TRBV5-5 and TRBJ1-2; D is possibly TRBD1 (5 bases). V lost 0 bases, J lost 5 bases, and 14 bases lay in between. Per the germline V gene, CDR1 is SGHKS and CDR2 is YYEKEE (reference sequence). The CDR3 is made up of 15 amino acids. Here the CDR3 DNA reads TGTGCCAGCAGCTTGGATGACAGTGAAACGTATGGCTACACCTTC. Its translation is CASSLDDSETYGYTF.

For the CDR3, the DNA is TGCGCCAGCAGCCAAGATCCTAGCGGGGGGGCGGCTGGGGCCAACGTCCTGACTTTC. It codes for CASSQDPSGGAAGANVLTF. The rearrangement links TRBV4-3 to TRBJ2-6; 12 bases agree with TRBD2. Per germline, CDR1 LGHNA and CDR2 YSLEER. There are 19 residues in the CDR3. With 0 bases clipped from V and 2 bases from J, the junction kept 5 bases outside the gene matches.

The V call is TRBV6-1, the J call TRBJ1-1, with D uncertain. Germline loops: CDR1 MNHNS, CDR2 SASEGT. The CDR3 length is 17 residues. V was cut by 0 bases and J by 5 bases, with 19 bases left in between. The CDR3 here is CASSEALLLGSLTEAFF. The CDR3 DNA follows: TGTGCCAGCAGTGAAGCCCTGCTATTAGGGAGCCTGACTGAAGCTTTCTTT.

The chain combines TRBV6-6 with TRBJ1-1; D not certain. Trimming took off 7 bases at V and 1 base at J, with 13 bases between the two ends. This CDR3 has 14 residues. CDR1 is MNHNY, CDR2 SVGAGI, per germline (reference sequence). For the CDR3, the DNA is TGTGCCAGCACCTTCACGACGGAGAACACTGAAGCTTTCTTT. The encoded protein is CASTFTTENTEAFF.

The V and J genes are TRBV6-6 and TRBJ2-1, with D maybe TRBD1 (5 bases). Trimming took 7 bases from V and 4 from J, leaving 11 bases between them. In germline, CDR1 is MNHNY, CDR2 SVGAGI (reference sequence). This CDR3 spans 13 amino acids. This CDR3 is CASTSGNYNEQFF. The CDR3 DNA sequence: TGTGCCAGCACGTCAGGGAATTACAATGAGCAGTTCTTC.

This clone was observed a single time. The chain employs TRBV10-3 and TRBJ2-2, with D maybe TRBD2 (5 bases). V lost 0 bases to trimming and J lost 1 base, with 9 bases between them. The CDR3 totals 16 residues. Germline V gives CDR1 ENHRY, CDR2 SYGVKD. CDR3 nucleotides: TGTGCCATCAGTGAGTCCTTGGGAGTGAACACCGGGGAGCTGTTTTTT. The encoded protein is CAISESLGVNTGELFF.

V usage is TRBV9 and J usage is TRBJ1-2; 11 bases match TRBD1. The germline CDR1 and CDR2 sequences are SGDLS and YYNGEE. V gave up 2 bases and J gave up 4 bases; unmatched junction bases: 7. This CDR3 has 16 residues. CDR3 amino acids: CASSVAGTGGIYGYTF. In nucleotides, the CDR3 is TGTGCCAGCAGCGTGGCCGGGACAGGGGGTATCTATGGCTACACCTTC.

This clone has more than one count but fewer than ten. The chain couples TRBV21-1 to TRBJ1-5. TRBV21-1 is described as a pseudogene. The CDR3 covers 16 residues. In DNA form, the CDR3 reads TGTGCCAGCAGCAAAGCAGGCGGGCAGAGCAATCAGCCCCAGCATTTT. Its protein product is CASSKAGGQSNQPQHF.

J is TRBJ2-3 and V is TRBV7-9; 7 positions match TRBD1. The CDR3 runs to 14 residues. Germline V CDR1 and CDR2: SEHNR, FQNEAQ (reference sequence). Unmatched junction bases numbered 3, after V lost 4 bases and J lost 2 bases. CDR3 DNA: TGTGCCAGCAGCTCCACAGGGGACACAGATACGCAGTATTTT. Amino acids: CASSSTGDTDTQYF.

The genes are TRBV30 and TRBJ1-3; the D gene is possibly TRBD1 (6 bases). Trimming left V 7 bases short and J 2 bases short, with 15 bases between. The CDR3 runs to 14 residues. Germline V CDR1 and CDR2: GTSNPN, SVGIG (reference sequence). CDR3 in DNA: TGTGCCTCGGACAGCCGGGGGGCTGGAAACACCATATATTTT. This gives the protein CASDSRGAGNTIYF.

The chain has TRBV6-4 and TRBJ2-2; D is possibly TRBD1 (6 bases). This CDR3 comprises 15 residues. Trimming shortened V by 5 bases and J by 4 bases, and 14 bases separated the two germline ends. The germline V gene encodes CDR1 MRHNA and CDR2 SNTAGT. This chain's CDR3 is CASSTGPPGTGELFF. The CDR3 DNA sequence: TGTGCCAGCAGTACAGGGCCCCCGGGCACCGGGGAGCTGTTTTTT.